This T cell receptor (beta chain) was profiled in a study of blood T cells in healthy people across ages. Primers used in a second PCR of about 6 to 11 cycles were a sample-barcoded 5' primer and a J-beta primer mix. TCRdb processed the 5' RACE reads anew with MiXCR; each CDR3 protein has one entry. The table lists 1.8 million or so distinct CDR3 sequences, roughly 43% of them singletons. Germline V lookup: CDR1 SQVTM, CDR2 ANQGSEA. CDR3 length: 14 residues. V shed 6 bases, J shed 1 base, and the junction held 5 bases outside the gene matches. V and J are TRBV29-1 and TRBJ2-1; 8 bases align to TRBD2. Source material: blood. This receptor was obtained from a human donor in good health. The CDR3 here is CSVAGAMSYNEQFF. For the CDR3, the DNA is TGCAGCGTAGCGGGGGCCATGTCCTACAATGAGCAGTTCTTC.